This T cell receptor beta chain was sequenced for a study of blood T cell repertoires in COVID-19. Study in general: Sources were T cells, B-cell-depleted T cells, or PBMCs; the material itself was cDNA or gDNA.

Only in-frame clones appear in the TCRdb table, and some are missing; sequencing was by immunoSEQ multiplex PCR. The sample holds 20,000 or so clones; 65% to 90% are singletons and the top ten take 3% to 4%. This CDR3 is built from 13 residues. The V gene end was trimmed by 3 bases and the J gene end by 5 bases; junction bases not matched to a gene: 3. The genes are TRBV12-3 or TRBV12-4 and TRBJ1-2; TRBD1 matches at 7 bases. The origin of this receptor is a man aged 45-65 years with active COVID-19. The sequenced sample consisted of peripheral blood. Here the CDR3 DNA reads TGTGCCAGCAGTTTTGGACAGGCTTATGGCTACACCTTC. Translation gives CASSFGQAYGYTF.